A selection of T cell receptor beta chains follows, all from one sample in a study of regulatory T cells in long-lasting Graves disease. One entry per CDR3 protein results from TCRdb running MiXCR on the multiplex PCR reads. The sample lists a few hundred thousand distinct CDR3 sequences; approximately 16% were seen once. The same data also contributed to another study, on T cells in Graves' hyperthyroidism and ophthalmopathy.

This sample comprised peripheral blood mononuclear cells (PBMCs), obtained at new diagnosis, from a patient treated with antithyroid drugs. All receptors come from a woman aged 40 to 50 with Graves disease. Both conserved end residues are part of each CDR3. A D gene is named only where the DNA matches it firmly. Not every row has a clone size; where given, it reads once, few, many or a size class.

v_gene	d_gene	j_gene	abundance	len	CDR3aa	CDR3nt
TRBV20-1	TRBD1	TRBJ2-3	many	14	CSATPGQGVDTQYF	TGCAGTGCTACTCCGGGACAGGGTGTAGATACGCAGTATTTT
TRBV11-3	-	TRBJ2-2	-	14	CASSPVFDTGELFF	TGTGCCAGCAGCCCCGTATTCGACACCGGGGAGCTGTTTTTT
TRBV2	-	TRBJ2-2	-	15	CASRQFPLDTGELFF	TGTGCCAGCAGACAATTCCCACTGGACACCGGGGAGCTGTTTTTT
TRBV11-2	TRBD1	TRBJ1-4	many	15	CASSRQGLREGKLFF	TGTGCCAGCAGCCGACAGGGGCTCCGCGAAGGGAAACTGTTTTTT
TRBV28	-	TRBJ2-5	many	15	CASSGSGDIQETQYF	TGTGCCAGCAGTGGGTCTGGGGACATCCAAGAGACCCAGTACTTC
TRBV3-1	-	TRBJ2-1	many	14	CASSQVDRYNEQFF	TGTGCCAGCAGCCAAGTAGACCGCTACAATGAGCAGTTCTTC
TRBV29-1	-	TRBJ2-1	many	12	CSAGGKNNEQFF	TGCAGCGCCGGGGGCAAAAACAATGAGCAGTTCTTC
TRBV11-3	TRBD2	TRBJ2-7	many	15	CASSTHSGSPYEQYF	TGTGCCAGCAGCACCCATAGCGGGAGTCCCTACGAGCAGTACTTC
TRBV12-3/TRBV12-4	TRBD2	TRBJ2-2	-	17	CASSLLRASGSIGELFF	TGTGCCAGCAGCTTACTAAGGGCTAGCGGGAGTATCGGGGAGCTGTTTTTT
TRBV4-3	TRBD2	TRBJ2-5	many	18	CASSQDVAGTTDQETQYF	TGCGCCAGCAGCCAAGATGTGGCGGGGACTACTGATCAAGAGACCCAGTACTTC
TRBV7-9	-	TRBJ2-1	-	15	CASSLFSQAGNEQFF	TGTGCCAGCAGCTTATTCAGCCAGGCGGGGAATGAGCAGTTCTTC
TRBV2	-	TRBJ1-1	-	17	CASSEAAGTLFDPEAFF	TGTGCCAGCAGTGAAGCGGCCGGGACCCTTTTCGACCCTGAAGCTTTCTTT
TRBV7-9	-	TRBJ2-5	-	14	CASSLNGVQETQYF	TGTGCCAGCAGCTTAAATGGGGTCCAAGAGACCCAGTACTTC
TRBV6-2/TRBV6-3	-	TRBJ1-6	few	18	CASSYPEDIMGFGSPLHF	TGTGCCAGCAGTTACCCTGAGGATATAATGGGTTTTGGTTCACCCCTCCACTTT
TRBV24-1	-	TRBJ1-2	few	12	CATTDNPYGYTF	TGTGCCACCACGGACAACCCCTATGGCTACACCTTC
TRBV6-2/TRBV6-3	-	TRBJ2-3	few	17	CASSYSKYDDATDTQYF	TGTGCCAGCAGTTACTCGAAGTATGACGACGCCACAGATACGCAGTATTTT
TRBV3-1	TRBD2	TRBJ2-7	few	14	CASSPSGSVYEQYF	TGTGCCAGCAGCCCGAGCGGGAGTGTCTACGAGCAGTACTTC